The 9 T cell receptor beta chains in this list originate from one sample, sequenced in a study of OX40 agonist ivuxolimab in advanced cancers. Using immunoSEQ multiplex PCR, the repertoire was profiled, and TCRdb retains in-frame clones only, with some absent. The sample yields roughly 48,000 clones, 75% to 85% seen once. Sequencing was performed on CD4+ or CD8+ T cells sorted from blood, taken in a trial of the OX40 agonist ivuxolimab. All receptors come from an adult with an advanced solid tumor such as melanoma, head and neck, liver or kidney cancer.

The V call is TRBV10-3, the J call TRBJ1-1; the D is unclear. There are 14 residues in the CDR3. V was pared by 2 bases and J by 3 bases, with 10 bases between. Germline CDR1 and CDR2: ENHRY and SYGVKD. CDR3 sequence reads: CAISEKGMDTEAFF. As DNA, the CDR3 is TGTGCCATCAGTGAGAAAGGAATGGACACTGAAGCTTTCTTT.

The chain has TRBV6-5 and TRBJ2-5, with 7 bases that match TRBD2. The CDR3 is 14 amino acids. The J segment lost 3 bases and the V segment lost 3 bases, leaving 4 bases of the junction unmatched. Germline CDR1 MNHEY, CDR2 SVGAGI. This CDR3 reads CASSYTRGEETQYF. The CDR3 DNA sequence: TGTGCCAGCAGTTATACACGGGGGGAAGAGACCCAGTACTTC.

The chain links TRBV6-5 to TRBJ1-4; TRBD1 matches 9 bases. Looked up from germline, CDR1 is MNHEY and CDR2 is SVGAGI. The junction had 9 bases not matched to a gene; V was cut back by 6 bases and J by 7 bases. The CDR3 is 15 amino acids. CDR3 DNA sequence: TGTGCCAGCAGCACCACAGGGGGCGCCGGTGAAAAACTGTTTTTT. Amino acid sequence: CASSTTGGAGEKLFF.

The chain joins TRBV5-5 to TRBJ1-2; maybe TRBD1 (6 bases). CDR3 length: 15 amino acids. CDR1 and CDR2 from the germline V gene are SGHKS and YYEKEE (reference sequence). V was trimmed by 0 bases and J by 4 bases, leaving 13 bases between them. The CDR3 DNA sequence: TGTGCCAGCAGCTTGGACTGGGCCAGGGGCTATGGCTACACCTTC. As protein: CASSLDWARGYGYTF.

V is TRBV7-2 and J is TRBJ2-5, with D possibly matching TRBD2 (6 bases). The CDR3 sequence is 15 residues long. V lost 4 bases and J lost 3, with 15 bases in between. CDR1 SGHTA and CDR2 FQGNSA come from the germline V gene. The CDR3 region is CASSSHGTPEETQYF. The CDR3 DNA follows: TGTGCCAGCAGCTCGCACGGGACTCCGGAAGAGACCCAGTACTTC.

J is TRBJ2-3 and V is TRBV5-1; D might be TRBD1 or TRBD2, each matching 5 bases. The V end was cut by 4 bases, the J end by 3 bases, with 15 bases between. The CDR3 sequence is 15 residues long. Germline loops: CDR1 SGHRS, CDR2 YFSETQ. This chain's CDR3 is CASSPSGGGTDTQYF. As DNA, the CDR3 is TGCGCCAGCAGCCCGTCGGGTGGGGGTACAGATACGCAGTATTTT.

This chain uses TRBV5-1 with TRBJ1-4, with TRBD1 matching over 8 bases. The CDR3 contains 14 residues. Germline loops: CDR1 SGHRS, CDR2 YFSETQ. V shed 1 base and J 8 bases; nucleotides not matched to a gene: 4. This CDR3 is CASSLQGAGEKLFF. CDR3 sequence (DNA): TGCGCCAGCAGCTTGCAGGGGGCAGGAGAAAAACTGTTTTTT.

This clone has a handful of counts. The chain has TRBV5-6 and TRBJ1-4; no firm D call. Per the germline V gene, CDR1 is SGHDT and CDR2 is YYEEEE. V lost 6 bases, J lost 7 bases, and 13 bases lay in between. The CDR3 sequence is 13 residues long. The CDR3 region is CASNPVGSEKLFF. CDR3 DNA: TGTGCCAGCAATCCCGTGGGCAGTGAAAAACTGTTTTTT.

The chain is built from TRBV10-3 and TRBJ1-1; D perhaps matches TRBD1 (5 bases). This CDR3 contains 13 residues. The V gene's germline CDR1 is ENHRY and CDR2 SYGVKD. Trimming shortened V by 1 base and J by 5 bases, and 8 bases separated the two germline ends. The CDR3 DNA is TGTGCCATCAGTGAGTTAGAGGGGACTGAAGCTTTCTTT. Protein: CAISELEGTEAFF.